This T cell receptor beta chain was sequenced for a study of Tregs in tolerant kidney transplant recipients. The ends were cut back, 5 bases at V and 1 base at J, with 9 bases in the middle. The length of the CDR3 is 14 residues. Germline CDR1 is SGDLS and CDR2 is YYNGEE. Assay used: immunoSEQ multiplex PCR; TCRdb lists only in-frame clones, some missing. The data show roughly 69,000 clones, 85% to 90% seen once. Points on this clone: The antigen is unknown.

General study points: The small number of patients limits these findings pending further validation. For some patients, primers changed over time, blocking nucleotide-level comparison.

The source material was CD4+ T cells from blood, sampled before the transplant. The source of this sequence is a human donor who received a combined kidney and bone marrow transplant. The V call is TRBV9, the J call TRBJ2-2, with no clear D. The CDR3 DNA reads TGTGCCAGCAGAGCCGATATGAACACCGGGGAGCTGTTTTTT. This gives the protein CASRADMNTGELFF.